The sequence of this TCR beta chain was determined in a study of OX40 agonist ivuxolimab in advanced cancers. Overall study results and limits: Circulating CD4+ and CD8+ T cells showed clonal expansion by week 6 at 0.1 to 3.0 mg/kg. Which antigen the expanded peripheral T cells recognized is unknown.

This CDR3 is 15 amino acids long. In germline, CDR1 is LGHNT, CDR2 FRNRAP. V lost 3 bases to trimming and J lost 4 bases, with 14 bases between them. With baseline, cycle 4 day 1, and cycle 7 day 1 as timepoints, blood was sampled. The count of this clone is one. What it recognizes is unknown. Data came from immunoSEQ multiplex PCR; TCRdb stores just in-frame clones and leaves some out. The data show 65,000 to 75,000 clones, with approximately 90% seen just once and more than 1% held by the top ten. Sample: CD4+ or CD8+ T cells sorted from blood, taken in a trial of the OX40 agonist ivuxolimab. The gene calls are TRBV12-5 and TRBJ2-3; D not resolved. The clonotype was recovered from an adult with an advanced solid tumor such as melanoma, head and neck, liver or kidney cancer. CDR3 region: CASGLSGLLADTQYF. The CDR3 DNA is TGTGCTAGTGGTTTATCCGGATTATTGGCAGATACGCAGTATTTT. The whole variable domain, remainder taken from reference TRBV12-5 and TRBJ2-3, is DARVTQTPRHKVTEMGQEVTMRCQPILGHNTVFWYRQTMMQGLELLAYFRNRAPLDDSGMPKDRFSAEMPDATLATLKIQPSEPRDSAVYFCASGLSGLLADTQYFGPGTRLTVL.